These 17 T cell receptor beta chains were sequenced from one sample in a study of blood T cells in healthy people across ages. The authors ran a second PCR of about 6 to 12 cycles using a sample-barcoded 5' primer and a J-beta primer mix. A single record per CDR3 protein comes from TCRdb applying MiXCR to the 5' RACE reads. Of about 1.1 million distinct CDR3 sequences in the sample, approximately 38% were seen once. Sequenced material: blood. The receptors derive from a man aged 18-30 years in good health.

In regard to this clonotype: A junction end diverges from the germline sequence, so it may reflect a read error. The chain combines TRBV20-1 with TRBJ1-5, with 10 positions matching TRBD1. The CDR3 sequence is 14 residues long. Per germline, CDR1 DFQATT and CDR2 SNEGSKA (reference sequence). The CDR3 region is CSVRETGGVQPQHF. CDR3 DNA sequence: TGCAGTGTTAGAGAGACAGGGGGCGTTCAGCCCCAGCATTTT.

The chain recombines TRBV12-3 or TRBV12-4 with TRBJ1-1; TRBD1 matches at 7 bases. The CDR3 totals 14 residues. V was clipped by 5 bases and J by 4 bases; unmatched bases: 7. CDR3 sequence reads: CASSTGVVGTEAFF. The CDR3 region has the DNA TGTGCCAGCAGTACAGGGGTGGTCGGCACTGAAGCTTTCTTT.

As for this clonotype: A much more abundant neighbour one base away suggests this may be a read error. The rearrangement uses TRBV7-9 and TRBJ2-3, with 8 bases fitting TRBD2. CDR3 length equals 17 residues. Germline CDR1 SEHNR, CDR2 FQNEAQ (reference sequence). The CDR3 region has the DNA TGTACCAGCAGCCCCTTTGGTCGGACTAGCAGCACAGATACGCAGTATTTT. Its protein is CTSSPFGRTSSTDTQYF.

Only a few counts were recorded for this clonotype. The chain carries TRBV6-2 or TRBV6-3 and TRBJ1-5, with D unclear. The CDR3 extends over 14 amino acids. Germline V gives CDR1 MNHEY, CDR2 SVGEGT. Trimming left V 2 bases short and J 3 bases short, with 8 bases between. The CDR3 bases are TGTGCCAGCAGTTACGTGGAATACAATCAGCCCCAGCATTTT. Translation: CASSYVEYNQPQHF.

V gene TRBV20-1 combines with J gene TRBJ1-1; no clear D gene. CDR1 is DFQATT and CDR2 is SNEGSKA in the germline V gene (reference sequence). CDR3 length: 12 amino acids. V was trimmed by 2 bases and J by 4 bases, leaving 8 bases between them. The CDR3 reads CSARIPGTEAFF. CDR3 nucleotide sequence: TGCAGTGCTAGAATTCCAGGCACTGAAGCTTTCTTT.

This clonotype was counted between two and nine times. The chain carries TRBV2 and TRBJ2-5, with D tentatively TRBD2 (6 bases). The CDR3 totals 14 residues. With 6 bases removed from V and 0 bases from J, the gap between germline ends came to 11 bases. Germline V gives CDR1 SNHLY, CDR2 FYNNEI. CDR3 loop: CASRSRGYQETQYF. CDR3 bases: TGTGCCAGCAGGTCCCGGGGGTACCAAGAGACCCAGTACTTC.

This clonotype was seen a handful of times. This sequence joins TRBV5-1 and TRBJ1-1; possibly TRBD1 for D (5 bases). V lost 4 bases and J lost 3, with 10 bases in between. The CDR3 is 13 residues long. CDR1 and CDR2 (germline): SGHRS, YFSETQ. CDR3 sequence reads: CASSTRVDTEAFF. As DNA, the CDR3 is TGCGCCAGCAGCACCAGGGTTGACACTGAAGCTTTCTTT.

This clonotype turned up a few times. The chain recombines TRBV27 with TRBJ1-6, with TRBD1 matching 9 bases. This CDR3 has 13 amino acids. With V trimmed by 4 bases and J by 10 bases, 2 bases remained unmatched. CDR1 is MNHEY, CDR2 SMNVEV, per germline (reference sequence). CDR3 DNA sequence: TGTGCCAGCAGTTCGACAGGGGGGTCACCCCTCCACTTT. The encoded protein is CASSSTGGSPLHF.

The CDR3 nucleotides read TGTGCCAGCAGTACAGGGAGTCGGGAAAAACTGTTTTTT. Residues: CASSTGSREKLFF. This chain uses TRBV12-3 or TRBV12-4 with TRBJ1-4, with D perhaps TRBD1 (6 bases). Deletions cut 5 bases from V and 8 bases from J, with 12 bases between. CDR3 length: 13 amino acids.

The rearrangement links TRBV11-1 to TRBJ1-1; D may be TRBD1 (5 bases). Trimming cost V 3 bases and J 7 bases, with 15 bases left between them. This CDR3 has 14 residues. CDR1 is SGHAT and CDR2 is FQDESV in the germline V gene (reference sequence). CDR3 in amino acids: CASSLTNTGGEAFF. CDR3 DNA: TGTGCCAGCAGCTTGACGAATACAGGCGGTGAAGCTTTCTTT.

The chain joins TRBV9 to TRBJ2-2; tentatively, D is TRBD1 (6 bases). Germline V gives CDR1 SGDLS, CDR2 YYNGEE. The V end was cut by 5 bases, the J end by 0 bases, with 8 bases between. This CDR3 has 14 amino acids. The DNA of the CDR3 is TGTGCCAGCAGGGACAGCACGAACACCGGGGAGCTGTTTTTT. Residues: CASRDSTNTGELFF.

This clonotype has more than one count but fewer than ten. J is TRBJ2-3 and V is TRBV24-1; a weak D match, TRBD2 (6 bases). With 3 bases removed from V and 5 bases from J, the gap between germline ends came to 14 bases. This CDR3 comprises 15 residues. Germline V lookup: CDR1 KGHDR, CDR2 SFDVKD. The CDR3 nucleotides are TGTGCCACCAGTGATGGGGACTGGTTAGGAGATACGCAGTATTTT. Residues: CATSDGDWLGDTQYF.

This chain connects TRBV6-2 or TRBV6-3 to TRBJ2-1; D uncertain. Germline CDR1 reads MNHEY; CDR2 reads SVGEGT. This CDR3 comprises 12 residues. Trimming took off 8 bases at V and 4 bases at J, with 9 bases between the two ends. The DNA for the CDR3 is TGTGCCAGCGGGCTTCTTTACAATGAGCAGTTCTTC. It is translated as CASGLLYNEQFF.

This clonotype was found once. It may be a read error: a sequence one base away is much more abundant. This chain connects TRBV7-2 to TRBJ2-1, with 13 positions matching TRBD2. CDR3 size: 20 residues. CDR1 is SGHTA and CDR2 is FQGNSA in the germline V gene. CDR3 residues: CVSSTRTSGGVPSSYNEQFF. Here the CDR3 DNA reads TGTGTCAGCAGCACACGGACTAGCGGGGGAGTACCGAGCTCCTACAATGAGCAGTTCTTC.

This clonotype was seen once. This sequence joins TRBV16 and TRBJ1-2, with D possibly being TRBD1 (6 bases). Germline lookup yields CDR1 KGHSY and CDR2 FQNENV. V was clipped by 0 bases and J by 4 bases, with 15 bases between them. The CDR3 consists of 16 residues. CDR3 amino acids: CASSQSLDSKFYGYTF. The DNA of the CDR3 is TGTGCCAGCAGCCAATCTCTGGACAGTAAATTCTATGGCTACACCTTC.

The chain is built from TRBV7-2 and TRBJ2-1, with 10 nucleotides matching TRBD2. V was clipped by 3 bases and J by 4 bases; unmatched bases: 9. CDR1 and CDR2 from the germline V gene are SGHTA and FQGNSA. CDR3 size: 17 residues. The CDR3 sequence is CASSFNPPGLAYNEQFF. For the CDR3, the DNA is TGTGCCAGCAGCTTCAATCCCCCGGGACTAGCGTACAATGAGCAGTTCTTC.

The gene calls are TRBV28 and TRBJ1-4, with unresolved D. The germline V gene has CDR1 MDHEN and CDR2 SYDVKM. CDR3 length: 13 residues. The V end lost 2 bases, the J end lost 7 bases, and 8 bases lay between the germline ends. CDR3 residues: CASSLPPREKLFF. The DNA for the CDR3 is TGTGCCAGCAGTTTACCCCCTCGTGAAAAACTGTTTTTT. The complete variable domain, with remaining parts taken from reference TRBV28 and TRBJ1-4, reads DVKVTQSSRYLVKRTGEKVFLECVQDMDHENMFWYRQDPGLGLRLIYFSYDVKMKEKGDIPEGYSVSREKKERFSLILESASTNQTSMYLCASSLPPREKLFFGSGTQLSVL.